The present TCR beta chain was sequenced within a study of cytomegalovirus exposure and HLA in healthy donors. For this clone: Its antigen is undetermined. One end of the junction varies from germline; a read error may be responsible.

This CDR3 contains 14 residues. The V gene's germline CDR1 is SGHRS and CDR2 YFSETQ. Primers: 60 Vbeta forward and 13 Jbeta reverse. Assay used: immunoSEQ multiplex PCR; TCRdb lists only in-frame clones, some missing. The sample includes 210,000 or so clones, roughly 76% of them seen just once. Broader study findings: Earlier analysis found most TCR beta V segments productive about 90% or about 30% of the time.

This clonotype originated in a young woman in good health and CMV-seropositive. The sample consisted of PBMCs. The chain couples TRBV5-1 to TRBJ1-1; D may be TRBD1 (6 bases). This chain's CDR3 is CASGLQGSNTEAFF. The CDR3 DNA reads TGCGCCAGCGGCTTACAGGGATCGAACACTGAAGCTTTCTTT. The entire variable domain, with the rest obtained from reference TRBV5-1 and TRBJ1-1, is as follows: KAGVTQTPRYLIKTRGQQVTLSCSPISGHRSVSWYQQTPGQGLQFLFEYFSETQRNKGNFPGRFSGRQFSNSRSEMNVSTLELGDSALYLCASGLQGSNTEAFFGQGTRLTVV.